Listed below are T cell receptor beta chains from one sample, sequenced in a study of metastatic and nonmetastatic thyroid tumors. Through MiXCR, TCRdb re-clonotyped the PCR reads. The sample has around 22,000 clones, around a fifth seen once; the top ten hold roughly an eighth. The sample comprised tumor tissue. The origin of the receptors is a female donor with papillary thyroid cancer or a benign thyroid nodule (not recorded which). Some clones in this sample may be carry-over from other donors' samples. The CDR3 runs from the conserved cysteine through the conserved F or W. Each record gives: clone size, J gene, D gene, V gene, CDR3 DNA, CDR3 protein. D genes are given only for firm matches. The listing skips clone size in some rows; elsewhere it reads once, few, many or a size class.

clone_size: many
j_call: TRBJ2-3
d_call: -
v_call: TRBV25-1
cdr3_nt: TGTGCCAGCACGGTCGCAGATACGCAGTATTTT
cdr3_aa: CASTVADTQYF

clone_size: many
j_call: TRBJ2-7
d_call: -
v_call: TRBV6-5
cdr3_nt: TGTGCCAGCAGTTACGGGGGACTCCAATACGAGCAGTACTTC
cdr3_aa: CASSYGGLQYEQYF

clone_size: few
j_call: TRBJ1-1
d_call: -
v_call: TRBV7-9
cdr3_nt: TGTGCCAGCAGCTTAGATATGAACACTGAAGCTTTCTTT
cdr3_aa: CASSLDMNTEAFF

clone_size: -
j_call: TRBJ1-4
d_call: -
v_call: TRBV20-1
cdr3_nt: TGCAGTGCTAGAGATAACAGGGCGAGCGGCAATGAAAAACTGTTTTTT
cdr3_aa: CSARDNRASGNEKLFF

clone_size: medium-sized
j_call: TRBJ2-7
d_call: -
v_call: TRBV20-1
cdr3_nt: TGCAGTGCTAGAGATTGGGGGGCGGGAGCATTCGACGAGCAGTACTTC
cdr3_aa: CSARDWGAGAFDEQYF

clone_size: many
j_call: TRBJ1-5
d_call: TRBD1
v_call: TRBV2
cdr3_nt: TGTGCCAGCAGTACGGGACAGGGGCCTTATCAGCCCCAGCATTTT
cdr3_aa: CASSTGQGPYQPQHF

clone_size: many
j_call: TRBJ2-7
d_call: -
v_call: TRBV15
cdr3_nt: TGTGCCACCAGCAGAGTGGGATTAGCGTACGAGCAGTACTTC
cdr3_aa: CATSRVGLAYEQYF

clone_size: -
j_call: TRBJ2-1
d_call: TRBD2
v_call: TRBV11-2
cdr3_nt: TGTGCCAGCAGCTTAGAGGCAGCGGGAGGCAATGAGCAGTTCTTC
cdr3_aa: CASSLEAAGGNEQFF

clone_size: medium-sized
j_call: TRBJ1-1
d_call: -
v_call: TRBV20-1
cdr3_nt: TGCAGTGCTGTGAGGGGGACCATTTTGAATACTGAAGCTTTCTTT
cdr3_aa: CSAVRGTILNTEAFF

clone_size: -
j_call: TRBJ2-2
d_call: -
v_call: TRBV11-2
cdr3_nt: TGTGCCAGCAGCCCCTTAATGGCCCGAAACACCGGGGAGCTGTTTTTT
cdr3_aa: CASSPLMARNTGELFF

clone_size: many
j_call: TRBJ2-6
d_call: -
v_call: TRBV11-1
cdr3_nt: TGTGCCAGCAGCTTGTCAGTTTCCAACTCTGGGGCCAACGTCCTGACTTTC
cdr3_aa: CASSLSVSNSGANVLTF

clone_size: -
j_call: TRBJ2-3
d_call: TRBD2
v_call: TRBV20-1
cdr3_nt: TGCAGTGCTAGCGCTAGCGGGGCCTCTAGCACAGATACGCAGTATTTT
cdr3_aa: CSASASGASSTDTQYF

clone_size: medium-sized
j_call: TRBJ2-7
d_call: TRBD2
v_call: TRBV12-3/TRBV12-4
cdr3_nt: TGTGCCAGCAGTCCGGGGGATAGGACTAGCGGGTTTTACGAGCAGTACTTC
cdr3_aa: CASSPGDRTSGFYEQYF

clone_size: many
j_call: TRBJ2-1
d_call: -
v_call: TRBV29-1
cdr3_nt: TGCAGCGTTGGGCCGGGACGCCGGGAGCAGTTCTTC
cdr3_aa: CSVGPGRREQFF

clone_size: many
j_call: TRBJ1-2
d_call: -
v_call: TRBV10-3
cdr3_nt: TGTGCCATCAGTGGCCGGGACCCCCAAGGCTATGGCTACACCTTC
cdr3_aa: CAISGRDPQGYGYTF

clone_size: few
j_call: TRBJ2-7
d_call: TRBD1
v_call: TRBV10-3
cdr3_nt: TGTGCCATCAGTGAAGGTCCGGGACAGGGGGTCCACGAGCAGTACTTC
cdr3_aa: CAISEGPGQGVHEQYF